The rows below give T cell receptor beta chains drawn from one sample of a study of yellow fever vaccine responses in identical twins. A single record per CDR3 protein comes from TCRdb applying MiXCR to the RT-PCR reads. The sample shows roughly 36,000 distinct CDR3 sequences, 60% of them seen only once. The sequencing used T cells from blood (PBMCs), unsorted or a sorted subset (not recorded which), collected before or after yellow fever vaccination (not recorded which). Receptors originate from a young woman who received the yellow fever vaccine. CDR3s include the opening cysteine and the closing phenylalanine or tryptophan. Some rows mark clone size as missing; the rest say once, few, many or name a class of expanded clone.

cdr3_aa: CATSDFRSGGTTDTQYF; clone_size: once; j_call: TRBJ2-3; v_call: TRBV24-1
cdr3_aa: CASSQTSQAQGYTF; clone_size: .; j_call: TRBJ1-2; v_call: TRBV4-2
cdr3_aa: CASSIFLGQGNTEAFF; clone_size: .; j_call: TRBJ1-1; v_call: TRBV19
cdr3_aa: CASSPAKGAVYQPQHF; clone_size: .; j_call: TRBJ1-5; v_call: TRBV18
cdr3_aa: CASTLTPGDYGYTF; clone_size: .; j_call: TRBJ1-2; v_call: TRBV12-3/TRBV12-4
cdr3_aa: CTSSLTGRYNSPLHF; clone_size: .; j_call: TRBJ1-6; v_call: TRBV18
cdr3_aa: CASSYMGGALGDTQYF; clone_size: .; j_call: TRBJ2-3; v_call: TRBV6-5
cdr3_aa: CASNPQGEETQYF; clone_size: .; j_call: TRBJ2-5; v_call: TRBV5-1
cdr3_aa: CASSHPGGQGVGYTF; clone_size: .; j_call: TRBJ1-2; v_call: TRBV4-2
cdr3_aa: CASSLSPYNEQFF; clone_size: .; j_call: TRBJ2-1; v_call: TRBV5-4
cdr3_aa: CASSPLQGSNTEAFF; clone_size: .; j_call: TRBJ1-1; v_call: TRBV18